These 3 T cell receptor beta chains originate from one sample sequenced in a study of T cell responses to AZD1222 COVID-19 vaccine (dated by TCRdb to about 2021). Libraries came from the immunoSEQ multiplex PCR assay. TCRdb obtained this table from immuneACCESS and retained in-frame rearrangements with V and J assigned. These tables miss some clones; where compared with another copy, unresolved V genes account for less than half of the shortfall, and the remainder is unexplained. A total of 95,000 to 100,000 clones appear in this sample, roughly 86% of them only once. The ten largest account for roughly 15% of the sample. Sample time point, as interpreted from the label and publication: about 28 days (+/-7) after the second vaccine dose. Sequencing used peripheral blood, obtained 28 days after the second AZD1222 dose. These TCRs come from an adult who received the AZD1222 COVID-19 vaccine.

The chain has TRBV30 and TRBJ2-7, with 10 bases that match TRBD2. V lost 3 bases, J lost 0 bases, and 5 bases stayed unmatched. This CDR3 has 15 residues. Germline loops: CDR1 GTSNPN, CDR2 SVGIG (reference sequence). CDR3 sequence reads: CAWRAGGYSSYEQYF. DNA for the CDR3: TGTGCCTGGAGAGCGGGGGGGTATAGCTCCTACGAGCAGTACTTC.

The CDR3 spells CASSQERGGNEQFF. The CDR3 DNA reads TGTGCCAGCAGCCAAGAAAGAGGGGGGAATGAGCAGTTCTTC. The chain employs TRBV14 and TRBJ2-1; TRBD1 or TRBD2 may be the D gene (6 bases each). The length of the CDR3 is 14 residues. V gave up 0 bases and J gave up 7 bases, with 10 bases separating them. Germline CDR1 is SGHDN and CDR2 is FVKESK.

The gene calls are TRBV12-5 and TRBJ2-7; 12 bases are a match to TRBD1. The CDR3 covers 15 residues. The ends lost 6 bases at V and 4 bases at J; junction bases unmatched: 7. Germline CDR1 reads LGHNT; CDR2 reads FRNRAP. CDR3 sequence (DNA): TGTGCTAGTGGGGGACAGGGGGCGCGAGTGTACGAGCAGTACTTC. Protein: CASGGQGARVYEQYF.